The clone carrying this T cell receptor (beta chain) was seen more than once but under ten times. Specified time point: newly diagnosed GD, antithyroid drugs for less than 3 months. The authors made the TCR library using RNA they extracted from PBMCs. These data come from a study of regulatory T cells in long-lasting Graves disease. With iRepertoire HTBI primers and Arm-PCR of CDR3 regions, TCR beta libraries were built. MiXCR, applied by TCRdb to the multiplex PCR reads, yields one record per CDR3 protein. In the table there are 400,000 to 500,000 distinct CDR3 sequences, 15% of which are singletons. Germline V lookup: CDR1 SGDLS, CDR2 YYNGEE. Trimming shortened V by 3 bases and J by 4 bases, and 14 bases separated the two germline ends. The length of the CDR3 is 15 residues. A further study also used this sample, focusing on T cells in Graves' hyperthyroidism and ophthalmopathy. That work adds: Diagnosis of hyperthyroidism was new in patients aged 18 to 65, and its duration was under 2 months. Patients were excluded because of uncontrolled infection, other autoimmune disease, pregnancy or lactation.

The source is a woman aged 40 to 50 with Graves disease. The gene calls are TRBV9 and TRBJ2-1; the D gene could be TRBD1 or TRBD2 (5 bases each). This sample comprised peripheral blood mononuclear cells (PBMCs), obtained at new diagnosis, from a patient treated with antithyroid drugs. The CDR3 loop reads CASSGRDGVYNEQFF. Here the CDR3 DNA reads TGTGCCAGCAGCGGCCGGGACGGAGTTTACAATGAGCAGTTCTTC.